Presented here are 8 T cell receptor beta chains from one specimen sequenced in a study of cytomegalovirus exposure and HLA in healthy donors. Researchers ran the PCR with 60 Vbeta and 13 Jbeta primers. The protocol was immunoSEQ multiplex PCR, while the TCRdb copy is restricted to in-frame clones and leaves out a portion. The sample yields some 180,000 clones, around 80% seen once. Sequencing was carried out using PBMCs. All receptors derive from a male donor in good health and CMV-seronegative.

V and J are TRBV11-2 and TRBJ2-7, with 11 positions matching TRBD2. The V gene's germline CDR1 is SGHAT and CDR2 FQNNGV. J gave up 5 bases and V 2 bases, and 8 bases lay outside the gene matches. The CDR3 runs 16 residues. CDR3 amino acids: CASSLKRLAGTDEQYF. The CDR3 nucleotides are TGTGCCAGCAGCTTAAAAAGACTAGCGGGGACGGACGAGCAGTACTTC.

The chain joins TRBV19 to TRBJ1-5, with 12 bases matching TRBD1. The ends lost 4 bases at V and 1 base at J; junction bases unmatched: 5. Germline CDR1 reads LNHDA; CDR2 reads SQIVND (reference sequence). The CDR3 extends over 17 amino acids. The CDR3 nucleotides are TGTGCCAGTAGTACAATAGGGACAGGGGGCAGCAATCAGCCCCAGCATTTT. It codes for CASSTIGTGGSNQPQHF.

The CDR3 DNA sequence: TGTGCCAGCAGCGCGAACAGGGGAAATTCACCCCTCCACTTT. Amino acids: CASSANRGNSPLHF. This chain joins TRBV5-8 and TRBJ1-6; TRBD1 aligns across 7 bases. Germline V lookup: CDR1 SGHTS, CDR2 YDEGEE. The V gene end was trimmed by 4 bases and the J gene end by 7 bases; junction bases not matched to a gene: 5. CDR3 size: 14 residues.

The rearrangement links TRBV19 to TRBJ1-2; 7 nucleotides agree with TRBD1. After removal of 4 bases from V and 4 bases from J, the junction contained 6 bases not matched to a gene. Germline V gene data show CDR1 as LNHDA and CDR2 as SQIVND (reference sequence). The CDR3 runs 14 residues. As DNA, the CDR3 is TGTGCCAGTAGTACCCGGACAGGATCCTATGGCTACACCTTC. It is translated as CASSTRTGSYGYTF.

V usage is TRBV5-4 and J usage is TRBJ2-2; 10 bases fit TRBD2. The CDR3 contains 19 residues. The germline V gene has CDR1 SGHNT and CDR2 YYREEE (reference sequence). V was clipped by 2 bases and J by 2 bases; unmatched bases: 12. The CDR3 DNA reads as TGTGCCAGCAGCTTAGCGGGTAGGGCTAGCGGGGGTAACACCGGGGAGCTGTTTTTT. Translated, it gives CASSLAGRASGGNTGELFF.

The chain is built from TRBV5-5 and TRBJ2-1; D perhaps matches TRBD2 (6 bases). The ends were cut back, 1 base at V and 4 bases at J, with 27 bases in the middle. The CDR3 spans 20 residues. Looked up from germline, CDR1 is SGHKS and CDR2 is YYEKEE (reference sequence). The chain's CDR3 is CASSLYGNRAGAGSYNEQFF. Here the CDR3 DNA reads TGTGCCAGCAGCTTGTACGGGAACCGCGCTGGGGCGGGAAGTTACAATGAGCAGTTCTTC.

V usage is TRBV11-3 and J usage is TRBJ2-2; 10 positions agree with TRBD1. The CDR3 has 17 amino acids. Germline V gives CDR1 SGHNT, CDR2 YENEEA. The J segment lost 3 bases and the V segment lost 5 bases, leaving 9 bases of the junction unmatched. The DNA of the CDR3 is TGTGCCAGCAGCCATCTTCCGGGACAGGGGTACACCGGGGAGCTGTTTTTT. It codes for CASSHLPGQGYTGELFF.

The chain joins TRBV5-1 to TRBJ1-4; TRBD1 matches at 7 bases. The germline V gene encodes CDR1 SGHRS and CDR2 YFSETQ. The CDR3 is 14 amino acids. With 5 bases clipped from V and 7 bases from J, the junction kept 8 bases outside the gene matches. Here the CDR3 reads CASRLTGYGEKLFF. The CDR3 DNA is TGCGCCAGCAGACTGACAGGGTATGGTGAAAAACTGTTTTTT.